The present T cell receptor (beta chain) was sequenced within a study of T cell responses to AZD1222 COVID-19 vaccine (dated by TCRdb to about 2021). For the wider study: TCR sequencing was performed for 230 to 250 trial participants, of whom around 200 were given two doses of AZD1222 and around 26 were given two doses of MenACWY control vaccine. Trial participants were enrolled by age into 18-55, 56-69 and 70-plus year subgroups, with about 150, 27 and 61 TCR-sequenced participants respectively. The paper's findings and limits, for the study overall: Most participants were white British and females outnumbered males, and the authors suggested that clonal diversity may have been underestimated. Spike-specific TCR breadth and depth rose significantly after two AZD1222 doses compared with day 0 and with MenACWY recipients. The 56-69-year group was small, and its depth increase did not reach significance, likely because of low power. Conclusions about previously exposed vaccinees are limited because only five to seven AZD1222 recipients were SARS-CoV-2 seropositive at baseline. Because no samples from the day 14 peak response were available, repertoires could be characterized only after the peak T cell response. Nearly half of unique spike-specific TCRs reportedly recognized epitopes outside regions mutated in the B.1.351 and B.1.1.7 variants. Vaccine-associated CD4 TCRs spanned the whole spike protein, with dominant responses in regions 160-218 and 743-854.

As regards this clone: Its recognized antigen is unknown. Per-base quality was not reported, and no clone a single base away is much larger than it.

The germline V gene specifies SGHRS as CDR1 and YFSETQ as CDR2. The germline ends are 7 bases apart after V is trimmed by 0 bases and J by 4 bases. Including cysteine and phenylalanine, the CDR3 has 13 amino acids. The CDR3 DNA has 39 bases and is translated from base 1. In the paper's terms, the time point label means: about 28 days (+/-7) after the second vaccine dose. AZD1222 recipients whose second dose came at about 4 weeks and those whose second dose came at about 12 weeks were combined into one group, since spike-specific TCR depth and breadth did not differ between the two schedules. Vaccinee samples were obtained from the UK trials COV001 and COV002, which included a single-blind randomized controlled phase 2/3 trial of AZD1222 (ChAdOx1 nCoV-19) in healthy adults. For TCRbeta chain sequencing, PBMC samples from trial participants were taken at day 0 and at day 28 after the second dose. The CDR3 regions of human TCRbeta chains were analyzed by immunosequencing. In the source study's methods: TCRs in the repertoires were matched against a reference library of SARS-CoV-2-specific TCRs that had been generated with the MIRA antigen-specificity platform. Breadth was defined as the fraction of unique TCRs that were SARS-CoV-2-associated. Depth was defined as the fraction of total T cells that were SARS-CoV-2-associated. Using the MIRA data, every spike-specific TCR was mapped to the spike region that the TCR reacted to and assigned to either a CD4 or a CD8 class. Log10-transformed breadth and depth values were compared by one-way ANOVA with Sidak's multiple comparisons tests. As stored in TCRdb, this immuneACCESS dataset retains in-frame rearrangements with V and J assigned. A fraction of the clones does not appear; measured against another copy, unresolved V genes explain less than half of the discrepancy, and the remainder lacks a known reason. V and J calls and clone size are given by that table; D and trimming were obtained from the DNA. Counted in this sample were about 150,000 clones; around 93% of them appeared once. 3% to 4% of the sample is held by the ten biggest clonotypes.

The clonotype was recovered from an adult who received the AZD1222 COVID-19 vaccine. The chain is made from TRBV5-1 and TRBJ2-5, with the D gene not confidently named. Sequencing used peripheral blood, obtained 28 days after the second AZD1222 dose. The CDR3 here reads CASSLAAVETQYF. At the DNA level, the sequence is TGCGCCAGCAGCTTGGCGGCGGTAGAGACCCAGTACTTC.